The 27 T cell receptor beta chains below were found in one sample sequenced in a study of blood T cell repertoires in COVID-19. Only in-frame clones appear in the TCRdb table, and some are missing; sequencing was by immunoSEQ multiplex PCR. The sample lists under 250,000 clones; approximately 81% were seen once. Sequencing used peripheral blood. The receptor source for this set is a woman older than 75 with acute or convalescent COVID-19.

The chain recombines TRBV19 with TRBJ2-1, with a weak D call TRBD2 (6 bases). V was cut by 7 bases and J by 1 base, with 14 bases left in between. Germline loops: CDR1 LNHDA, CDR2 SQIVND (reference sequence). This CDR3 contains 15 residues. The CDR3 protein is CASTLEGPSYNEQFF. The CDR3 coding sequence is TGTGCCAGTACCCTGGAGGGGCCTTCCTACAATGAGCAGTTCTTC.

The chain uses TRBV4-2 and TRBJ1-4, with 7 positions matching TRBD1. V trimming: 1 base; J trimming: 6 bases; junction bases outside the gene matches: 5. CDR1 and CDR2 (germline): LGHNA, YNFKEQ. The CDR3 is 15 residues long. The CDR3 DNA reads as TGTGCCAGCAGCCAAGGGACAGGAGGTTATGAAAAACTGTTTTTT. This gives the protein CASSQGTGGYEKLFF.

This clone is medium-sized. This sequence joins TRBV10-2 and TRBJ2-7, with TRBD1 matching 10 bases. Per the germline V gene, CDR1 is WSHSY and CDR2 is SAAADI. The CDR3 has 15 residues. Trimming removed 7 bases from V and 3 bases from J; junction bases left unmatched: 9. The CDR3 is CASTDPGTGVYEQYF. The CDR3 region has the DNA TGCGCCAGCACTGACCCGGGGACAGGGGTCTACGAGCAGTACTTC.

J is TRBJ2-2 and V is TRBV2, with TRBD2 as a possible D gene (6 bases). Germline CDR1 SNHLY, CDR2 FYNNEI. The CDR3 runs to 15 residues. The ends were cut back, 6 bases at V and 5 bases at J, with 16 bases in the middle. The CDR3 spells CASSEVAGRTGELFF. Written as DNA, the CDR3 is TGTGCCAGCAGCGAGGTTGCGGGAAGAACCGGGGAGCTGTTTTTT.

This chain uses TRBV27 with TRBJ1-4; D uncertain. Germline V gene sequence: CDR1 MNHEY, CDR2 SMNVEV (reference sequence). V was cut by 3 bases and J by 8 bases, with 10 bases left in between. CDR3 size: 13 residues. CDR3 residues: CASSLWAQEKLFF. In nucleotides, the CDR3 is TGTGCCAGCAGTTTGTGGGCGCAGGAAAAACTGTTTTTT.

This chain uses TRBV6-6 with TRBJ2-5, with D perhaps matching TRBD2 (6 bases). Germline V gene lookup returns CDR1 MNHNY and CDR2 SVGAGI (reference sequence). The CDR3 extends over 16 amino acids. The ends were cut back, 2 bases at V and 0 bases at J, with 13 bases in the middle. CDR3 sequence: CASSYPLTRNQETQYF. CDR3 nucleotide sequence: TGTGCCAGCAGTTACCCGCTGACTAGGAACCAAGAGACCCAGTACTTC.

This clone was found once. CDR3 in amino acids: CASGTSVGNEQFF. As DNA, the CDR3 is TGTGCCTCCGGGACTAGTGTAGGCAATGAGCAGTTCTTC. V is TRBV30 and J is TRBJ2-1, with 8 bases that match TRBD2. The CDR3 totals 13 residues. Germline lookup yields CDR1 GTSNPN and CDR2 SVGIG (reference sequence). V dropped 7 bases and J dropped 6; count of bases not matched to a gene: 8. Full variable domain (missing parts from reference TRBV30 and TRBJ2-1): SQTIHQWPATLVQPVGSPLSLECTVEGTSNPNLYWYRQAAGRGLQLLFYSVGIGQISSEVPQNLSASRPQDRQFILSSKKLLLSDSGFYLCASGTSVGNEQFFGPGTRLTVL.

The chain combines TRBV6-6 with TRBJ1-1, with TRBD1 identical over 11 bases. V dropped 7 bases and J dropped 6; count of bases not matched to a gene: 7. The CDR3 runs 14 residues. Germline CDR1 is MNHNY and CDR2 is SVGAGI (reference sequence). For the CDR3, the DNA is TGTGCCAGCACGCCGAGGGACAGGGGGTCTGAAGCTTTCTTT. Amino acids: CASTPRDRGSEAFF.

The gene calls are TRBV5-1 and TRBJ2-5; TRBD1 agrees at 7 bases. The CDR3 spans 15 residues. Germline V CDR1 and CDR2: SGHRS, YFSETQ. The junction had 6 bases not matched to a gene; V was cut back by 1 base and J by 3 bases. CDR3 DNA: TGCGCCAGCAGCTTGATGTCTACAGGGGAAGAGACCCAGTACTTC. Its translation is CASSLMSTGEETQYF. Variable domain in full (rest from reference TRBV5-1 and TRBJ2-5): KAGVTQTPRYLIKTRGQQVTLSCSPISGHRSVSWYQQTPGQGLQFLFEYFSETQRNKGNFPGRFSGRQFSNSRSEMNVSTLELGDSALYLCASSLMSTGEETQYFGPGTRLLVL.

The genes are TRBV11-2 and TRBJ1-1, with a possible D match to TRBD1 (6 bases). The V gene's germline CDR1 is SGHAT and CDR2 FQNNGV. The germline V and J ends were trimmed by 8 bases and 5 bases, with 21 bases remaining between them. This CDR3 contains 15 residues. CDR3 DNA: TGTGCCAGCGCTACTTACCGGGGGGCTTTTACTGAAGCTTTCTTT. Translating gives CASATYRGAFTEAFF.

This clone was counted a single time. This chain's CDR3 is CASNSNRGTNEKLFF. The CDR3 DNA follows: TGTGCCAGCAACTCTAACCGAGGGACTAATGAAAAACTGTTTTTT. V is TRBV14 and J is TRBJ1-4; D remains unclear. V was trimmed by 7 bases and J by 2 bases, leaving 14 bases between them. The germline V gene encodes CDR1 SGHDN and CDR2 FVKESK. The CDR3 runs 15 residues.

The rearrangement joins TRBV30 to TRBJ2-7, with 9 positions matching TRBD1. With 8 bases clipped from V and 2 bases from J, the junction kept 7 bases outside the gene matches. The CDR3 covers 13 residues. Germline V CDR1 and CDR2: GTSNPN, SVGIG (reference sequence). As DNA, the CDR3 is TGTGCCCAATCGACAGGGGGGCCCTACGAGCAGTACTTC. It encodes CAQSTGGPYEQYF.

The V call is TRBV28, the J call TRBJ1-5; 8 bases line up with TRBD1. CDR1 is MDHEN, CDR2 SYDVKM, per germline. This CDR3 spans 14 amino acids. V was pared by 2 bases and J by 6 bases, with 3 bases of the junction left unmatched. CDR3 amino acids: CASSLEQGAQPQHF. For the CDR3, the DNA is TGTGCCAGCAGTTTAGAGCAGGGGGCTCAGCCCCAGCATTTT. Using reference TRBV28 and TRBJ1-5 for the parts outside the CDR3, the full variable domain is DVKVTQSSRYLVKRTGEKVFLECVQDMDHENMFWYRQDPGLGLRLIYFSYDVKMKEKGDIPEGYSVSREKKERFSLILESASTNQTSMYLCASSLEQGAQPQHFGDGTRLSIL.

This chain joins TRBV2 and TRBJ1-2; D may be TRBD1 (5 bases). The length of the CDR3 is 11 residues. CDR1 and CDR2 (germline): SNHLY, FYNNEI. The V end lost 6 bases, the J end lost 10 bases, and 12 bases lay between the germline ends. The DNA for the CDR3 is TGTGCCAGCAGGGGGCTTAATTTCTACACCTTC. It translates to CASRGLNFYTF.

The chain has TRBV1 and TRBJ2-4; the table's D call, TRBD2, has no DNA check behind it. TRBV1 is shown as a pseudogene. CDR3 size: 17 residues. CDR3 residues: CTSSQGGGTMAKNIQYF. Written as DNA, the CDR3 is TGCACCAGCAGCCAAGGGGGGGGCACGATGGCCAAAAACATTCAGTACTTC.

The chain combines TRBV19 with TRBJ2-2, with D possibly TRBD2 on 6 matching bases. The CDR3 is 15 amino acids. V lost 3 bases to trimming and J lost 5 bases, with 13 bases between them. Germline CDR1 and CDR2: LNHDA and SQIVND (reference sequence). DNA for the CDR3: TGTGCCAGTAGTATCGGGGGAGCAGGGACCGGGGAGCTGTTTTTT. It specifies CASSIGGAGTGELFF.

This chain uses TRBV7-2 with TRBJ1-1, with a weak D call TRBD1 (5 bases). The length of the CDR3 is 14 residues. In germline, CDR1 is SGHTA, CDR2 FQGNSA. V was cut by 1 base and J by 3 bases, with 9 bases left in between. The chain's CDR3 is CASSLVSRDTEAFF. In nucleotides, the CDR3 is TGTGCCAGCAGCTTAGTTTCCAGGGACACTGAAGCTTTCTTT.

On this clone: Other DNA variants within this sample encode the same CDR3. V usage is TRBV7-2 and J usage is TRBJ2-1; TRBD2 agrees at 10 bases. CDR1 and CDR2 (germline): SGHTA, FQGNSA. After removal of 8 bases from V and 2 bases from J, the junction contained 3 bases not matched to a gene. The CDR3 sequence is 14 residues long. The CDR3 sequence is CASRSGGAYNEQFF. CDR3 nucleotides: TGTGCCAGCCGGAGCGGGGGGGCCTACAATGAGCAGTTCTTC. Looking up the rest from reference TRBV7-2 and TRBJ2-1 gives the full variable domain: GAGVSQSPSNKVTEKGKDVELRCDPISGHTALYWYRQSLGQGLEFLIYFQGNSAPDKSGLPSDRFSAERTGGSVSTLTIQRTQQEDSAVYLCASRSGGAYNEQFFGPGTRLTVL.

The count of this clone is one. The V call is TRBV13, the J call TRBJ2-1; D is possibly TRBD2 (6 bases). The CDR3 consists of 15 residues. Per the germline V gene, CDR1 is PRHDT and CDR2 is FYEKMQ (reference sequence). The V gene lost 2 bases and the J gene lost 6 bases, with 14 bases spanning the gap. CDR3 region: CASSLFLKGGNEQFF. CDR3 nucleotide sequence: TGTGCCAGCAGCTTATTCCTAAAGGGAGGCAATGAGCAGTTCTTC. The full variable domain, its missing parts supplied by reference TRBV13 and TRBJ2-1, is AAGVIQSPRHLIKEKRETATLKCYPIPRHDTVYWYQQGPGQDPQFLISFYEKMQSDKGSIPDRFSAQQFSDYHSELNMSSLELGDSALYFCASSLFLKGGNEQFFGPGTRLTVL.

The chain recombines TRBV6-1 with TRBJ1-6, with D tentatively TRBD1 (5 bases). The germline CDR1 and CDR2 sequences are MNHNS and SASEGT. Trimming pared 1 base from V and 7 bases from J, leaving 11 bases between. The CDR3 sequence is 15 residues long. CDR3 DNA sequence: TGTGCCAGCAGTGAAGAAGGACAAGTGAATTCACCCCTCCACTTT. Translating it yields CASSEEGQVNSPLHF.

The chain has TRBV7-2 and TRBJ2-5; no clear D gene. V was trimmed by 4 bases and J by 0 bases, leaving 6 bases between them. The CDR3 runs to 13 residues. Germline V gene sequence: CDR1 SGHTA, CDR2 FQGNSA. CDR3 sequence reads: CASSSTHQETQYF. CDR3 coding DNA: TGTGCCAGCAGCTCCACTCACCAAGAGACCCAGTACTTC.

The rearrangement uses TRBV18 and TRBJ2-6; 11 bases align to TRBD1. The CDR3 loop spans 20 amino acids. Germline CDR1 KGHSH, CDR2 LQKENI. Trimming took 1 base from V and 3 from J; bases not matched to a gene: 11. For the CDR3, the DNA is TGTGCCAGCTCACCACAGGGAATCGGACAGGGGGCGTTTGGGGCCAACGTCCTGACTTTC. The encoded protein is CASSPQGIGQGAFGANVLTF. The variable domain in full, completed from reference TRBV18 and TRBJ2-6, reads NAGVMQNPRHLVRRRGQEARLRCSPMKGHSHVYWYRQLPEEGLKFMVYLQKENIIDESGMPKERFSAEFPKEGPSILRIQQVVRGDSAAYFCASSPQGIGQGAFGANVLTFGAGSRLTVL.

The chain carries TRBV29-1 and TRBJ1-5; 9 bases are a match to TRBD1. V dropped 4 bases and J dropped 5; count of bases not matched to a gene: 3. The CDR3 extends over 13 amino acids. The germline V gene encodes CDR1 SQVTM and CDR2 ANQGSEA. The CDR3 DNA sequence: TGCAGCGTTGGGACAGGGGATGATCAGCCCCAGCATTTT. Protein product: CSVGTGDDQPQHF.

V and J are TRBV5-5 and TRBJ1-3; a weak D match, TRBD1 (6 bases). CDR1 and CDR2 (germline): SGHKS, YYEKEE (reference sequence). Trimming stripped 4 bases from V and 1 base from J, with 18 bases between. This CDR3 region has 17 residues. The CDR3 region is CASSPGYGGWSGNTIYF. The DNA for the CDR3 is TGTGCCAGCAGCCCAGGTTATGGGGGCTGGTCTGGAAACACCATATATTTT.

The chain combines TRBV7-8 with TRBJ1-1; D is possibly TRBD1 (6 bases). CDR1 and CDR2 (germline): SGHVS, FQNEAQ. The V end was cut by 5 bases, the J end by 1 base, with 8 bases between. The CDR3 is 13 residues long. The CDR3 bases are TGTGCCAGCAGCATACAGGGGAACACTGAAGCTTTCTTT. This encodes CASSIQGNTEAFF.

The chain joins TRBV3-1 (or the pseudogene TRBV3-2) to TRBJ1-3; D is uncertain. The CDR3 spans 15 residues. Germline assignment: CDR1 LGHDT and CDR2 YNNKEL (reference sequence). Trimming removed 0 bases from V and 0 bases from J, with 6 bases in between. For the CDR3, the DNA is TGTGCCAGCAGCCAAGAGAGCCACTCTGGAAACACCATATATTTT. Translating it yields CASSQESHSGNTIYF.

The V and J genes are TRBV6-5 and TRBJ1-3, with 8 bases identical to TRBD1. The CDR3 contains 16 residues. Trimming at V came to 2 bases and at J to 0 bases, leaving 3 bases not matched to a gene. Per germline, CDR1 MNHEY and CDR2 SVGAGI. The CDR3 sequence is CASSYPGQGSGNTIYF. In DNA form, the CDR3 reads TGTGCCAGCAGTTACCCCGGACAGGGCTCTGGAAACACCATATATTTT.